In its sample, the clone carrying this T cell receptor (beta chain) was seen once. The antigen is unknown. The sample comes from a study of cytomegalovirus exposure and HLA in healthy donors. PCR amplification relied on 60 Vbeta primers (plus 13 Jbeta primers). Here immunoSEQ multiplex PCR was the method, and the copy in TCRdb shows in-frame clones only, minus some. The sample has under 95,000 clones, over 60% seen once. CDR3 length: 15 residues. The V gene's germline CDR1 is SEHNR and CDR2 FQNEAQ (reference sequence). Trimming removed 4 bases from V and 7 bases from J; junction bases left unmatched: 9. Study conclusions and caveats: In an earlier analysis, most TCR beta V segments were productive about 87% or about 30% of the time.

Source material: PBMCs. V is TRBV7-9 and J is TRBJ2-1, with TRBD2 matching over 8 bases. The origin of this receptor is a man aged 25 to 45 in good health and CMV-seropositive. In nucleotides, the CDR3 is TGTGCCAGCAGCTCACCGGGACTAGTCGGGAATGAGCAGTTCTTC. This encodes CASSSPGLVGNEQFF. Full variable domain (rest looked up from reference TRBV7-9 and TRBJ2-1): DTGVSQNPRHKITKRGQNVTFRCDPISEHNRLYWYRQTLGQGPEFLTYFQNEAQLEKSRLLSDRFSAERPKGSFSTLEIQRTEQGDSAMYLCASSSPGLVGNEQFFGPGTRLTVL.